The rows below give T cell receptor beta chains drawn from one sample of a study of early T cells in non-severe SARS-CoV-2 infection. In TCRdb, the 5' RACE reads were re-called with MiXCR into one record per CDR3 protein. The table lists 50,000 to 60,000 distinct CDR3 sequences, approximately 10% of them singletons. Sequencing was performed on whole blood. The receptors originated from an adult who was a healthcare worker with PCR-confirmed SARS-CoV-2 infection or an uninfected control (not recorded which). Each CDR3 is given without its conserved first and last residue. Each record gives: V gene, CDR3 protein.

v_call: TRBV6-5
cdr3_aa: ASNPVGQETQY

v_call: TRBV5-4
cdr3_aa: ASSQLLRRNTDTQY

v_call: TRBV6-1
cdr3_aa: ASSDGAGIGSPLH

v_call: TRBV7-6
cdr3_aa: ASSPLTGTGTYEQY

v_call: TRBV6-6
cdr3_aa: ASRTLEREGNYEQY

v_call: TRBV6-1
cdr3_aa: ASRANDGSPLH

v_call: TRBV11-3
cdr3_aa: ASSPNPYNEQF

v_call: TRBV12-5
cdr3_aa: ASGFTRDRSYEQY

v_call: TRBV6-1
cdr3_aa: ASSDGLANQPQH

v_call: TRBV28
cdr3_aa: ASSLSRGGAGNEQF

v_call: TRBV9
cdr3_aa: ASSATNYGYT

v_call: TRBV24-1
cdr3_aa: ATSGAGANVLT

v_call: TRBV27
cdr3_aa: ASSLLAGGFSYNEQF

v_call: TRBV5-4
cdr3_aa: ASSLSRDRDEKLF

v_call: TRBV5-1
cdr3_aa: ASSLYDTQY

v_call: TRBV11-1
cdr3_aa: ASSRGAGEMIDEQF

v_call: TRBV12-3/TRBV12-4
cdr3_aa: ASSLSTSGPYNEQF

v_call: TRBV28
cdr3_aa: ACSPRTGGAYEQY

v_call: TRBV12-3/TRBV12-4
cdr3_aa: ATATGPYGYT

v_call: TRBV21-1
cdr3_aa: ASSKGGLFRMVEEQY

v_call: TRBV3-1
cdr3_aa: ASSQTSSWTGIGYEQY

v_call: TRBV7-2
cdr3_aa: ASSLAASGSTDTQY

v_call: TRBV9
cdr3_aa: ASSVDVRTNYGYT

v_call: TRBV5-1
cdr3_aa: ASSSQGETGELF

v_call: TRBV4-1
cdr3_aa: ASSRGQGYTGELF

v_call: TRBV7-9
cdr3_aa: ASSRGTSGEAKNIQY